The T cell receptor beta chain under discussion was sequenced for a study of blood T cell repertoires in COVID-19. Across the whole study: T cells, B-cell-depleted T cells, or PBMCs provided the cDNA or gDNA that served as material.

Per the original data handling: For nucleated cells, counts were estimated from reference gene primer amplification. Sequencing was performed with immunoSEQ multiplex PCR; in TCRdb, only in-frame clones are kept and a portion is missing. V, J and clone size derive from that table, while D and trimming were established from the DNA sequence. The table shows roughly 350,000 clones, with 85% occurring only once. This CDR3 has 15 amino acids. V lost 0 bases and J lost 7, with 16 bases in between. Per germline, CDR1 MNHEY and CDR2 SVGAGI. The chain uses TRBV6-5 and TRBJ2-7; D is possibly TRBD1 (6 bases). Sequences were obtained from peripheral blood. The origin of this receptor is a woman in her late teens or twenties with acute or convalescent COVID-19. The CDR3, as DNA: TGTGCCAGCAGTTACTCACAGGGCCCCCTTTTGGAGCAGTACTTC. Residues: CASSYSQGPLLEQYF.